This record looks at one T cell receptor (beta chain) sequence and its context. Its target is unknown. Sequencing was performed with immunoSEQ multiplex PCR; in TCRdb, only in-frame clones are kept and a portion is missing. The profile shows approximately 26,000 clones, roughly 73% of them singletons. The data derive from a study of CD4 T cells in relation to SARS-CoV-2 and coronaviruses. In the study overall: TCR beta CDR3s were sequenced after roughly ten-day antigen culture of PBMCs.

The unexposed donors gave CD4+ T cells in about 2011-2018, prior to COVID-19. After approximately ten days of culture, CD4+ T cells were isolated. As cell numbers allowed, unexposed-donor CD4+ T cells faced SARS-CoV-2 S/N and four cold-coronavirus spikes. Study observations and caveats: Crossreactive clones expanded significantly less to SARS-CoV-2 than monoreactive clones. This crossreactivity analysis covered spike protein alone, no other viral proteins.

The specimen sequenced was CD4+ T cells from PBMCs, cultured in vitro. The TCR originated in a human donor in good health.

This CDR3 reads CAWGGLAGVETQYF. For the CDR3, the DNA is TGTGCCTGGGGAGGTCTAGCGGGTGTTGAGACCCAGTACTTC. The chain uses TRBV30 and TRBJ2-5; 8 positions agree with TRBD2. The V gene's germline CDR1 is GTSNPN and CDR2 SVGIG (reference sequence). Trimming took 5 bases from V and 5 from J; bases not matched to a gene: 10. The CDR3 has 14 amino acids.